This TCR beta chain came from a study of cytomegalovirus exposure and HLA in healthy donors. This CDR3 has 12 residues. Germline CDR1 reads MGHRA; CDR2 reads YSYEKL. Trimming at V came to 8 bases and at J to 0 bases, leaving 1 base not matched to a gene. The study's findings and limits: Rare TCR sequences dominated, though some public TCRs recurred in many donors. In vitro testing confirmed a few CMV-associated chains as specific for CMV antigens. The authors considered a cluster of highly shared sequence variants likely to be a sequencing artifact. Later analysis associated a missense DCLRE1C variant with TCR beta V- and J-gene trimming.

Remarks on this clone: The antigen is unknown.

PCR employed 60 Vbeta and 13 Jbeta primers. The assay was immunoSEQ multiplex PCR, and TCRdb's table has in-frame clones only and misses some. Of more than 110,000 clones detected, roughly 80% appear once; the ten largest clones hold more than 0.85%. This receptor was identified in a man younger than 35 in good health and CMV-seronegative. The gene calls are TRBV4-1 and TRBJ2-7, with 7 bases identical to TRBD1. Specimen: PBMCs. The CDR3 nucleotides read TGCGCCAGCCGGGACAGCTCCTACGAGCAGTACTTC. The encoded protein is CASRDSSYEQYF.